Reported below is one T cell receptor beta chain. After removal of 4 bases from V and 5 bases from J, the junction contained 7 bases not matched to a gene. The V gene's germline CDR1 is GTSNPN and CDR2 SVGIG (reference sequence). The CDR3 has 14 amino acids. The entry originates in a study of blood T cell repertoires in COVID-19. Study background: T cells, B-cell-depleted T cells, or PBMCs supplied cDNA or gDNA.

TCRdb keeps only in-frame clones here, not all; method: immunoSEQ multiplex PCR. In the table there are 20,000 or so clones, over 80% of which are singletons. Sequences were obtained from peripheral blood. The rearrangement uses TRBV30 and TRBJ2-5; 10 bases line up with TRBD2. This sequence originates from a human donor in a cohort sampled during active COVID-19. The CDR3 region is CAWTVAGGYETQYF. In DNA form, the CDR3 reads TGTGCCTGGACTGTAGCGGGAGGTTATGAGACCCAGTACTTC.